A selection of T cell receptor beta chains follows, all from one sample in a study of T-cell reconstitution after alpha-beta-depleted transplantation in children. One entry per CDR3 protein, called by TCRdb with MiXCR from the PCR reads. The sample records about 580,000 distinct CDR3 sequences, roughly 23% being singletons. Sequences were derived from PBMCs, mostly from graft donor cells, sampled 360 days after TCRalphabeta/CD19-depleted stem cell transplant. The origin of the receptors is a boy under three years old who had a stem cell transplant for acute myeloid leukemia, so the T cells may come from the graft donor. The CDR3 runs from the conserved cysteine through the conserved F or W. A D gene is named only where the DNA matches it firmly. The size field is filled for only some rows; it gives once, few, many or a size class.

CDR3nt: TGTGCCATCTGTTTTAATGGTAACGACAGGGACCTTTTCAATGAGCAGTTCTTC; CDR3aa: CAICFNGNDRDLFNEQFF; j_gene: TRBJ2-1; abundance: NA; v_gene: TRBV12-3/TRBV12-4; d_gene: TRBD1
CDR3nt: TGTGCCAGCAGTACAACAGGGGGGCCTAACTATGGCTACACCTTC; CDR3aa: CASSTTGGPNYGYTF; j_gene: TRBJ1-2; abundance: NA; v_gene: TRBV12-3/TRBV12-4; d_gene: TRBD1
CDR3nt: TGTGCCAGCAGTGACACCTTTAAAGCGGGGGACACAGATACGCAGTATTTT; CDR3aa: CASSDTFKAGDTDTQYF; j_gene: TRBJ2-3; abundance: few; v_gene: TRBV6-4; d_gene: TRBD2
CDR3nt: TGTGCCAGCAGTGTCGGCAGGGGGGTCTTTGAGCAGTTCTTC; CDR3aa: CASSVGRGVFEQFF; j_gene: TRBJ2-1; abundance: NA; v_gene: TRBV6-1; d_gene: NA
CDR3nt: TGTGCCAGCAGTTTAGATGTTTCTGGGAACTATGGCTACACCTTC; CDR3aa: CASSLDVSGNYGYTF; j_gene: TRBJ1-2; abundance: few; v_gene: TRBV12-3/TRBV12-4; d_gene: NA
CDR3nt: TGCAGTGCTCTTAAGTTGTCTGTTCTCGGGGGGCGCGGAAAAGAGACCCAGTACTTC; CDR3aa: CSALKLSVLGGRGKETQYF; j_gene: TRBJ2-5; abundance: few; v_gene: TRBV20-1; d_gene: NA
CDR3nt: TGCGCCAGCAGTTCCGGGACAGGTTGGGGCTACGAGCAGTACTTC; CDR3aa: CASSSGTGWGYEQYF; j_gene: TRBJ2-7; abundance: many; v_gene: TRBV5-1; d_gene: TRBD1
CDR3nt: TGCGCCAGCAGCCATCGACAGGGATTAGCGGGGCATGAGCAGTTCTTC; CDR3aa: CASSHRQGLAGHEQFF; j_gene: TRBJ2-1; abundance: many; v_gene: TRBV5-1; d_gene: NA
CDR3nt: TGTGCCAGCAGCGTAACTGGGACAGGGGCCTACAATGAGCAGTTCTTC; CDR3aa: CASSVTGTGAYNEQFF; j_gene: TRBJ2-1; abundance: few; v_gene: TRBV9; d_gene: TRBD1
CDR3nt: TGCAGTGTTGCTGGTCGGGGGGGTTACAATGAGCAGTTCTTC; CDR3aa: CSVAGRGGYNEQFF; j_gene: TRBJ2-1; abundance: NA; v_gene: TRBV20-1; d_gene: TRBD2
CDR3nt: TGCAGTGCTAGAGACCCCCGGACTAGCGGGGGCCGTTACGAGCAGTACTTC; CDR3aa: CSARDPRTSGGRYEQYF; j_gene: TRBJ2-7; abundance: many; v_gene: TRBV20-1; d_gene: TRBD2
CDR3nt: TGTGCCAGCGGGGGGGCAGGGCCTTCCGGAGCTTTCTTT; CDR3aa: CASGGAGPSGAFF; j_gene: TRBJ1-1; abundance: NA; v_gene: TRBV12-3/TRBV12-4; d_gene: NA
CDR3nt: TGTGCCACCATGAGGGGGGCCGCGAACACCGGGGAGCTGTTTTTT; CDR3aa: CATMRGAANTGELFF; j_gene: TRBJ2-2; abundance: NA; v_gene: TRBV19; d_gene: NA
CDR3nt: TGCGCCAGCAGCTTGGAGCAGCCAAGCTCCTACGAGCAGTACTTC; CDR3aa: CASSLEQPSSYEQYF; j_gene: TRBJ2-7; abundance: few; v_gene: TRBV5-1; d_gene: NA
CDR3nt: TGTGCCAGCAGATCTAGTTTTTCGAACTGGGAGCTGTTTTTT; CDR3aa: CASRSSFSNWELFF; j_gene: TRBJ2-2; abundance: NA; v_gene: TRBV6-1; d_gene: NA
CDR3nt: TGCAGTGCCAAGCGGGATTTGGAGACCCAGTACTTC; CDR3aa: CSAKRDLETQYF; j_gene: TRBJ2-5; abundance: many; v_gene: TRBV20-1; d_gene: TRBD2
CDR3nt: TGTGCCTGGAGTTCGGGGGTCGGTGGGGCCAACGTCCTGACTTTC; CDR3aa: CAWSSGVGGANVLTF; j_gene: TRBJ2-6; abundance: once; v_gene: TRBV30; d_gene: NA